This T cell receptor beta chain was recovered during a study of human T cells and chemical hapten exposure. As for the study in general: Among samples, TCR yields varied mainly because of small differences in pooled library volume.

General observations from the study: Among TCRs, those above 1 in 1000 frequency were unaffected by DPC sensitization.

The V gene lost 6 bases and the J gene lost 2 bases, with 8 bases spanning the gap. Germline lookup yields CDR1 MNHEY and CDR2 SVGEGT. The CDR3 runs to 12 residues. This clonotype was counted a few times. Its antigen is unidentified. Unique molecular identifiers were attached to individual cDNA molecules within the library. Original handling: A per-sample median of roughly 91,000 TCRs was observed, with a range of about 20,000 to 750,000. TCRdb passed the reads through MiXCR, listing each CDR3 protein once. The V and J calls follow TCRdb's processing rather than the paper's. The data contain roughly 120,000 distinct CDR3 sequences, over 7% of them singletons. Researchers extracted total RNA from unfractionated whole blood.

This receptor was identified in a human donor in good health. Some clones in this sample may be carry-over from other donors' samples. Sequencing was carried out using whole blood. V is TRBV6-2 or TRBV6-3 and J is TRBJ2-7; D unclear. The CDR3 here is CASRLRTYEQYF. Written as DNA, the CDR3 is TGTGCCAGCAGACTCCGTACCTACGAGCAGTACTTC.